This T cell receptor (beta chain) was observed in a study of beta chain features in type 1 diabetes. This CDR3 region has 15 residues. After removal of 3 bases from V and 2 bases from J, the junction contained 3 bases not matched to a gene. Germline V gene sequence: CDR1 LNHDA, CDR2 SQIVND (reference sequence). Details on this clone: Antigen: not known.

General study findings and limits: Highly expressing activated T cells could be over-counted with a cDNA template. The study found fewer insertions and more deletions at VDJ junctions in type 1 diabetes patients. The naive, central memory and Treg TCRB repertoires of patients appeared to be more similar to one another than those of healthy donors.

All of the sorted populations showed purity greater than 95%. The sequenced template was cDNA made from the entire isolated RNA. The table came from immunoSEQ multiplex PCR; TCRdb's copy has only in-frame clones and leaves some out. The table has 15,000 to 19,000 clones, less than 45% seen once. The sequence was collected from a woman between 40 and 50 years old in good health. The genes are TRBV19 and TRBJ1-5; TRBD1 matches 8 bases. The specimen was stem cell memory CD4+ T cells from blood. CDR3: CASSIPGGGNQPQHF. The CDR3 DNA follows: TGTGCCAGTAGTATCCCAGGGGGCGGCAATCAGCCCCAGCATTTT.